Listed below are T cell receptor beta chains from one sample, sequenced in a study of shared clonotypes between healthy human individuals. TCRdb's table, derived via immunoSEQ multiplex PCR, lists solely in-frame clones and lacks some. The sample shows millions of clones, approximately 93% of them seen only once. Material: naive CD4+ T cells from PBMCs. Receptors originate from a man aged 18 to 35 in good health. Some clones in this sample may be carry-over from other donors' samples. Each CDR3 is given with its conserved first and last residue. A D gene is named only where the DNA matches it firmly. The size of a clone is reported for some rows only, either as once, few or many, or as a class for expanded clones.

CDR3 length	D gene	clone size	V gene	J gene	CDR3 protein	CDR3 DNA
16	.	.	TRBV6-5	TRBJ2-6	CASSYGRAPGANVLTF	TGTGCCAGCAGTTACGGCAGGGCTCCTGGGGCCAACGTCCTGACTTTC
14	.	once	TRBV11-3	TRBJ1-1	CASSRGERNTEAFF	TGTGCCAGCAGCAGGGGGGAGCGGAACACTGAAGCTTTCTTT
12	.	.	TRBV7-8	TRBJ1-1	CASSLGSGEAFF	TGTGCCAGCAGCTTAGGATCAGGGGAAGCTTTCTTT
20	TRBD2	.	TRBV2	TRBJ2-1	CASRNPSGTSGSLGYNEQFF	TGTGCCAGCAGAAACCCCTCCGGGACTAGCGGGAGTTTAGGCTACAATGAGCAGTTCTTC
12	.	once	TRBV28	TRBJ2-7	CASTSSFGEQYF	TGTGCCAGCACTTCCTCATTTGGAGAGCAGTACTTC
15	.	.	TRBV5-1	TRBJ2-1	CASSLGGRSYNEQFF	TGCGCCAGCAGCCTGGGGGGGCGATCCTACAATGAGCAGTTCTTC
15	.	.	TRBV9	TRBJ2-3	CASSPREFVADTQYF	TGTGCCAGCAGCCCCCGGGAGTTCGTGGCGGATACGCAGTATTTT
13	.	.	TRBV18	TRBJ2-3	CASSSSASDTQYF	TGTGCCAGCTCATCCTCTGCGTCAGATACGCAGTATTTT
11	.	.	TRBV6-5	TRBJ1-1	CASSREGEAFF	TGTGCCAGCAGTCGTGAGGGTGAAGCTTTCTTT
15	TRBD2	.	TRBV2	TRBJ2-7	CASSPRTSGVYEQYF	TGTGCCAGCAGTCCCAGGACTAGCGGAGTTTACGAGCAGTACTTC
13	.	.	TRBV7-2	TRBJ2-7	CASSLGQRREQYF	TGTGCCAGCAGCCTCGGACAACGGAGGGAGCAGTACTTC
16	TRBD2	.	TRBV10-3	TRBJ2-3	CAIRETSGRGADTQYF	TGTGCCATCAGAGAAACTAGCGGGAGGGGCGCAGATACGCAGTATTTT
13	.	.	TRBV9	TRBJ2-7	CASSDSSVGEQYF	TGTGCCAGCAGCGATAGTAGCGTAGGGGAGCAGTACTTC
13	.	once	TRBV15	TRBJ1-4	CATSRRGSEKLFF	TGTGCCACCAGCAGGCGGGGTAGTGAAAAACTGTTTTTT
16	.	.	TRBV7-8	TRBJ2-3	CATKSRIRVGTDTQYF	TGTGCCACCAAAAGCCGGATTAGGGTGGGCACAGATACGCAGTATTTT
15	.	.	TRBV7-9	TRBJ1-1	CASSDANRGNTEAFF	TGTGCCAGCAGCGATGCAAATAGGGGGAACACTGAAGCTTTCTTT
13	.	.	TRBV6-5	TRBJ2-1	CASSYRQDNEQFF	TGTGCCAGCAGTTATCGGCAGGACAATGAGCAGTTCTTC